What follows describes a single T cell receptor (beta chain). The record originates from a study of shared clonotypes between healthy human individuals. CD45RO-negative CD8 cells positively selected for CCR7 made up the naive population, which excluded terminally differentiated effector memory CD45RA+ cells. Some clones are missing from TCRdb's copy, which holds only in-frame ones; the method was immunoSEQ multiplex PCR. The sample yields hundreds of thousands of clones, approximately 95% seen once. J gave up 11 bases and V 3 bases, and 15 bases lay outside the gene matches. The CDR3 runs to 17 residues. CDR1 is SGDLS and CDR2 is YYNGEE in the germline V gene.

The chain joins TRBV9 to TRBJ1-6; 9 bases line up with TRBD1. The TCR originated in a woman younger than 45 in good health. Sequenced: naive CD8+ T cells sorted from blood. CDR3 sequence: CASSASGTGTASAPLHF. The CDR3 bases are TGTGCCAGCAGCGCCTCCGGGACAGGGACCGCTAGTGCACCCCTCCACTTT.